This TCR beta chain was observed in a study of T cells after yellow fever vaccination (dated by TCRdb to between 2018 and 2021). About the full investigation: The SMART-Seq v4 Ultra Low Input RNA kit was used to prepare libraries from fractions with low cell numbers. To track T-cell clones before and after primary and booster YFV17D yellow fever vaccination, bulk TCR alpha and beta repertoires were sequenced longitudinally. Two healthy male donors made up the cohort, one aged 18 to 30 years and the other aged 30 to 40 years. Blood was collected at multiple timepoints before and after primary and secondary immunization, and bulk PBMC replicates and cell subsets were isolated.

The treatment or condition label for this specimen denotes: live attenuated yellow fever vaccine strain. A standard Ficoll-Paque protocol was used to isolate PBMCs from peripheral blood. Epitope-specific CD8 T cells were sorted with a dextramer loaded with the yellow fever NS4B epitope peptide, and anti-CD3 and anti-CD8 staining was applied. RNA was extracted with TriZol from bulk PBMCs, CD4 and CD8 fractions, and dextramer-positive and dextramer-negative fractions. The table lists this clonotype with a few counts. Base-call qualities are not available, and no considerably larger clone is one nucleotide away. General findings and caveats noted by the study authors: Because only a couple of donors were included in the study, the extent to which the findings can be generalized is limited. A small share of clonotypes was detected in both CD4 and CD8 compartments, with the overlap likely arising from convergent recombination. Compared with the primary T-cell response, the secondary T-cell response was weaker but faster, peaking on day 5 rather than day 15. Computational filtering was required because FACS-sorted repertoires could contain abundant contaminating clonotypes from the bulk population. After the booster, most of the clones that had expanded following primary vaccination were detected again (about 95% of CD4 and around 88% of CD8), which suggests that memory was broadly maintained.

Synthesis of TCR cDNA relied on 5'RACE template switching, a step that introduced a universal primer site along with unique molecular identifiers. Priming of cDNA synthesis was performed from both the TCR alpha and TCR beta constant segments. Libraries were amplified in two PCR steps, with sample barcodes and sequencing adapters added in the second step. Sequencing of libraries was performed on Illumina HiSeq 2500 (2x100 bp) or NovaSeq (2x150 bp). From the authors' description of their analysis: Reads were demultiplexed and collapsed into UMI consensus sequences with MIGEC, and V(D)J alignment was performed with MiXCR. Using edgeR on replicate PBMC samples, clonotypes were called vaccine-responding if FDR was below 0.01 and the log2 fold change was above 5 up to day 15. CD4 or CD8 identity was assigned to each bulk clonotype according to whether the clonotype was present at higher abundance in the sequenced CD4 repertoire or the sequenced CD8 repertoire. A clonotype counted as NS4B-specific if enriched at least 10-fold in dextramer-positive versus dextramer-negative fractions, with CD4-biased clonotypes left out. TCRdb cleaned the public reads at Q25 with fastp, built clones with MiXCR and kept in-frame beta chains. Merged by CDR3 protein, the rows form single entries marked with the most common genes and DNA. The V and J calls follow TCRdb's processing rather than the paper's. The sample yields tens of thousands of distinct CDR3 sequences; 13% were counted once. Jointly, the top ten make up 20% to 25% of the sample.

The sequences come from CD8+ T cells not binding an NS4B(214-222) dextramer, sorted from PBMCs, collected more than 20 days after the first yellow fever vaccination. The cell subset or site label of this sample denotes: NS4B epitope dextramer-negative CD8 T cells. The TCR was taken from a man between 18 and 35 years old who received the YFV17D yellow fever vaccine.

The nucleotide sequence is given as TGTGCCAGCAGTCCCCAGCGGGGTGGTAGCACAGATACGCAGTATTTT. Its translation is CASSPQRGGSTDTQYF. This sequence uses TRBV28 and TRBJ2-3, with TRBD2 matching 7 junction bases. V is trimmed back by 5 bases and J by 0 bases, and the junction contains 8 bases that no gene match accounts for. Reading from cysteine to phenylalanine, the CDR3 counts 16 amino acids. Only CDR3 DNA remains: 48 bases, in frame from the first base. Via the germline V gene, CDR1 is MDHEN and CDR2 SYDVKM.